The rows below give T cell receptor beta chains drawn from one sample of a study of OX40 agonist ivuxolimab in advanced cancers. TCRdb keeps only in-frame clones here, not all; method: immunoSEQ multiplex PCR. The top ten clones hold approximately 6.5% of a sample with tens of thousands of clones, roughly 86% of them seen once. This specimen consisted of CD4+ or CD8+ T cells sorted from blood, obtained in a trial of the OX40 agonist ivuxolimab. The source of these receptors is an adult with an advanced solid tumor such as melanoma, head and neck, liver or kidney cancer. CDR3s include the opening cysteine and the closing phenylalanine or tryptophan. Each record gives: clone size, D gene, J gene, V gene, CDR3 protein, CDR3 DNA. D genes are given only for firm matches. Some rows have no size entry. The others give once, few or many, or a class for an expanded clone.

NA	TRBD1	TRBJ1-3	TRBV18	CASSPWDSDSGNTIYF	TGTGCCAGCTCACCCTGGGACAGCGACTCTGGAAACACCATATATTTT
NA	TRBD2	TRBJ2-1	TRBV4-3	CASSQDAASGRAVYNEQFF	TGCGCCAGCAGCCAAGACGCTGCTAGCGGGAGGGCCGTCTACAATGAGCAGTTCTTC
NA	TRBD1	TRBJ1-2	TRBV6-5	CASGDRGKNYGYTF	TGTGCCAGCGGAGACAGGGGCAAAAACTATGGCTACACCTTC
NA	TRBD1	TRBJ2-7	TRBV4-1	CASSRRDRDYEQYF	TGCGCCAGCAGCCGCCGGGACAGAGACTACGAGCAGTACTTC
NA	TRBD1	TRBJ1-2	TRBV7-9	CASSRTGEGYTF	TGTGCCAGCAGCCGGACAGGGGAAGGCTACACCTTC
NA	NA	TRBJ1-2	TRBV7-8	CASSLVAGTSNYGYTF	TGTGCCAGCAGCTTAGTAGCAGGAACTTCTAACTATGGCTACACCTTC
NA	NA	TRBJ2-5	TRBV27	CASSFSRPPGPQYF	TGTGCCAGCAGTTTTTCGAGACCCCCAGGCCCCCAGTACTTC
NA	TRBD1	TRBJ1-1	TRBV5-8	CASSLDMGQRISEAFF	TGTGCCAGCAGCCTCGATATGGGACAGAGGATATCTGAAGCTTTCTTT
NA	NA	TRBJ1-2	TRBV9	CASSGRGLGANYGYTF	TGTGCCAGCAGCGGGAGGGGGTTAGGAGCTAACTATGGCTACACCTTC
NA	NA	TRBJ2-2	TRBV4-2	CASSQVALPGAGELFF	TGTGCCAGCAGCCAAGTCGCCCTTCCCGGCGCCGGGGAGCTGTTTTTT
NA	NA	TRBJ2-2	TRBV28	CASSLSTGELFF	TGTGCCAGCAGTTTATCCACCGGGGAGCTGTTTTTT
NA	TRBD2	TRBJ2-7	TRBV2	CASFPGLGGGSYEQYF	TGTGCCAGCTTCCCAGGGCTGGGGGGGGGTTCCTACGAGCAGTACTTC
NA	NA	TRBJ2-7	TRBV4-2	CASSQDLGFPYEQYF	TGTGCCAGCAGCCAAGATCTCGGGTTTCCCTACGAGCAGTACTTC
few	NA	TRBJ2-6	TRBV19	CASSPQGLSGANVLTF	TGTGCCAGTAGTCCTCAGGGACTCTCTGGGGCCAACGTCCTGACTTTC
NA	TRBD1	TRBJ1-5	TRBV29-1	CSVGTAGRPQHF	TGCAGCGTAGGGACAGCCGGACGGCCCCAGCATTTT
NA	NA	TRBJ1-6	TRBV19	CASSLSFSSYNSPLHF	TGTGCCAGTAGTCTGTCATTTAGCTCCTATAATTCACCCCTCCACTTT
once	NA	TRBJ2-1	TRBV15	CATSRGEGVYNEQFF	TGTGCCACCAGCAGAGGGGAGGGGGTCTACAATGAGCAGTTCTTC
NA	NA	TRBJ1-2	TRBV28	CASREGQSYGYTF	TGTGCCAGCAGAGAGGGACAAAGCTATGGCTACACCTTC
NA	TRBD1	TRBJ1-1	TRBV7-6	CASSPRTGRNTEAFF	TGTGCCAGCAGCCCCCGGACAGGGAGAAACACTGAAGCTTTCTTT
NA	NA	TRBJ2-2	TRBV6-6	CASSHVGELFF	TGTGCCAGCAGTCATGTCGGGGAGCTGTTTTTT
NA	NA	TRBJ1-4	TRBV5-1	CASSSNGLNEKLFF	TGCGCCAGCAGCTCAAACGGGCTTAATGAAAAACTGTTTTTT
NA	NA	TRBJ2-3	TRBV7-9	CASSSGIRAGPGGTDTQYF	TGTGCCAGCAGTTCCGGTATTCGGGCAGGCCCAGGGGGGACAGATACGCAGTATTTT
NA	NA	TRBJ1-1	TRBV6-5	CASSYSSNTEAFF	TGTGCCAGCAGTTACTCAAGCAACACTGAAGCTTTCTTT
NA	NA	TRBJ1-1	TRBV4-1	CASSQEAVSGPRVAFF	TGCGCCAGCAGCCAAGAAGCGGTCAGTGGTCCAAGGGTAGCTTTCTTT
NA	NA	TRBJ1-6	TRBV6-6	CASRGGVSNSPLHF	TGTGCCAGCAGGGGGGGGGTTTCAAATTCACCCCTCCACTTT
once	TRBD2	TRBJ2-3	TRBV6-5	CASSYSPSGGTDTQYF	TGTGCCAGCAGTTACAGCCCTAGCGGGGGCACAGATACGCAGTATTTT
NA	NA	TRBJ2-1	TRBV7-3	CASSSRDKAQFF	TGTGCCAGCAGCTCCCGGGACAAGGCGCAGTTCTTC
NA	TRBD2	TRBJ2-1	TRBV7-7	CASSLELAGDEQFF	TGTGCTAGCAGCTTAGAACTAGCGGGAGATGAGCAGTTCTTC
NA	NA	TRBJ1-2	TRBV29-1	CSVSTGYGYTF	TGCAGCGTCTCGACAGGCTATGGCTACACCTTC
NA	NA	TRBJ1-2	TRBV6-6	CASSYSRQIRGCSF	TGTGCCAGCAGTTACTCGAGGCAAATCAGGGGATGCTCCTTC
few	TRBD2	TRBJ2-2	TRBV2	CASLGAGGHGELFF	TGTGCCAGCTTGGGCGCGGGGGGCCACGGGGAGCTGTTTTTT
NA	TRBD1	TRBJ1-4	TRBV6-5	CASSPQGASNEKLFF	TGTGCCAGCAGTCCCCAGGGGGCATCTAATGAAAAACTGTTTTTT
NA	TRBD1	TRBJ2-2	TRBV18	CASSTTGGGPGELFF	TGTGCCAGCTCGACGACAGGGGGCGGACCCGGGGAGCTGTTTTTT
NA	TRBD2	TRBJ2-7	TRBV7-2	CASSQASSGRVYEQYF	TGTGCCAGCAGCCAAGCGTCTAGCGGGAGGGTCTACGAGCAGTACTTC
once	TRBD1	TRBJ1-2	TRBV19	CASSMDSGRGLGGYTF	TGTGCCAGTAGTATGGACAGCGGCAGGGGGCTAGGCGGCTACACCTTC
NA	NA	TRBJ2-2	TRBV18	CASPLGKSLTNTGELFF	TGTGCCAGCCCCCTAGGCAAATCGCTCACGAACACCGGGGAGCTGTTTTTT
NA	NA	TRBJ1-5	TRBV5-6	CASRRFGTTQPQHF	TGTGCCAGCAGACGGTTCGGGACAACTCAGCCCCAGCATTTT
NA	TRBD1	TRBJ1-1	TRBV7-2	CASSQGRQGLHAFF	TGTGCCAGCAGCCAAGGGAGACAGGGTTTGCATGCTTTCTTT
NA	TRBD1	TRBJ2-7	TRBV9	CASSVADRGPHEQYF	TGTGCCAGCAGCGTAGCGGACAGGGGGCCACACGAGCAGTACTTC
NA	TRBD1	TRBJ1-1	TRBV27	CASRGARQGTFF	TGTGCCAGCAGGGGCGCAAGACAGGGGACTTTCTTT
NA	NA	TRBJ1-4	TRBV4-1	CASSQGQTNEKLFF	TGCGCCAGCAGCCAAGGACAGACTAATGAAAAACTGTTTTTT
NA	NA	TRBJ2-5	TRBV6-1	CASRRGGGETQYF	TGTGCCAGCAGACGTGGTGGGGGGGAGACCCAGTACTTC
NA	NA	TRBJ2-7	TRBV27	CASSLSYGGHEQYF	TGTGCCAGCAGTTTATCATATGGGGGCCACGAGCAGTACTTC
NA	NA	TRBJ2-7	TRBV18	CASSAGTSPGHEQYF	TGTGCCAGCTCAGCCGGGACTTCCCCCGGCCACGAGCAGTACTTC
NA	TRBD1	TRBJ1-2	TRBV7-2	CASSLGTGGYGYTF	TGTGCCAGCAGCTTAGGGACAGGGGGCTATGGCTACACCTTC
NA	TRBD1	TRBJ2-5	TRBV5-4	CASSPRQGKQETQYF	TGTGCCAGCAGCCCCCGACAGGGGAAACAAGAGACCCAGTACTTC
few	NA	TRBJ1-6	TRBV6-5	CASIMGQSSGTLHF	TGTGCCAGCATCATGGGACAATCCTCTGGAACCCTCCACTTT
NA	NA	TRBJ2-1	TRBV19	CASSTGYEQFF	TGTGCCAGTAGTACTGGGTATGAGCAGTTCTTC
NA	NA	TRBJ2-2	TRBV19	CASSIDSTGYYVGELFF	TGTGCCAGTAGTATAGATTCGACGGGCTACTATGTCGGGGAGCTGTTTTTT
NA	NA	TRBJ1-1	TRBV11-2	CASSSKGELTEAFF	TGTGCCAGCAGCTCTAAGGGGGAACTCACTGAAGCTTTCTTT
few	NA	TRBJ2-7	TRBV27	CASSLTGTNEQYF	TGTGCCAGCAGCCTTACGGGGACAAACGAGCAGTACTTC
NA	NA	TRBJ1-2	TRBV6-5	CASSFTGQGNYGYTF	TGTGCCAGCAGTTTCACCGGTCAGGGCAATTATGGCTACACCTTC
NA	TRBD2	TRBJ2-1	TRBV27	CASSFRTGGISYNEQFF	TGTGCCAGCAGTTTCCGGACCGGGGGGATCTCCTACAATGAGCAGTTCTTC
once	NA	TRBJ1-1	TRBV7-9	CASTPVGQYTEAFF	TGTGCCAGCACCCCAGTGGGGCAGTACACTGAAGCTTTCTTT
once	NA	TRBJ2-1	TRBV19	CASTSRRDEQFF	TGTGCCAGTACCTCACGACGGGATGAGCAGTTCTTC
NA	NA	TRBJ1-5	TRBV19	CASSIGSLGTQHF	TGTGCCAGTAGTATCGGTAGTCTGGGGACCCAGCATTTT
few	NA	TRBJ1-2	TRBV18	CASSPEGGVDGYTF	TGTGCCAGCTCACCAGAGGGGGGTGTAGATGGCTACACCTTC
few	NA	TRBJ1-6	TRBV15	CATSRDRENSPLHF	TGTGCCACCAGCAGAGATCGCGAAAATTCACCCCTCCACTTT
NA	NA	TRBJ1-3	TRBV6-1	CASTNLRGSGNTIYF	TGTGCCAGCACTAACCTTCGGGGATCTGGAAACACCATATATTTT
few	NA	TRBJ2-2	TRBV7-2	CASSLLPWAGELFF	TGTGCCAGCAGCCTCCTCCCTTGGGCCGGGGAGCTGTTTTTT